This is a list of T cell receptor beta chains from one sample in a study of blood T cell repertoires in COVID-19. The assay was immunoSEQ multiplex PCR, and TCRdb's table has in-frame clones only and misses some. This sample has tens of thousands of clones, with around 86% found just once. Sequenced input: peripheral blood. The source is a human donor in a cohort sampled during active COVID-19. The CDR3 runs from the conserved cysteine through the conserved F or W. A D gene is named only where the DNA matches it firmly. Expanded clones are given a class, and other clones once, few, many or no size at all.

TRBJ2-1 TRBD1 TRBV27 . TGTGCCAGCAGTGTCGGGACAGGGCTTAGGGAGCAGTTCTTC CASSVGTGLREQFF
TRBJ1-5 TRBD1 TRBV2 . TGTGCCAGCAGAGTGACAGGGGGAGAGGCCCAGCATTTT CASRVTGGEAQHF
TRBJ2-1 TRBD2 TRBV9 . TGTGCCAGCAGCGTAGTAGGACTAGGACGGCAGTTCTTC CASSVVGLGRQFF
TRBJ2-1 . TRBV5-1 . TGCGCCAGCAGCTTATCGACCGAGGCCGCTTACAATGAGCAGTTCTTC CASSLSTEAAYNEQFF
TRBJ1-6 . TRBV2 medium-sized TGTGCCAGCAGTGAAGACGACATGGTGGATTCACCCCTCCACTTT CASSEDDMVDSPLHF
TRBJ2-7 . TRBV28 once TGTGCCAGCAGTTTTCCACTCTCTCTACAGGGTTACGAGCAGTACTTC CASSFPLSLQGYEQYF
TRBJ1-1 TRBD1 TRBV6-5 . TGTGCCAGCAGTTACCACGGACAGGGTCGTGAAGCTTTCTTT CASSYHGQGREAFF
TRBJ1-5 . TRBV2 once TGTGCCAGCAGTGTGGGGGGACCGGGGAAGCAGCCCCAGCATTTT CASSVGGPGKQPQHF
TRBJ2-7 TRBD1 TRBV6-5 . TGTGCCAGCAGTAAAACAGGGGGTGGATACGAGCAGTACTTC CASSKTGGGYEQYF
TRBJ2-3 TRBD2 TRBV3-1/TRBV3-2 . TGTGCCATAGGCTGGCTAGCGGGTTTTTCAGCAGATACGCAGTATTTT CAIGWLAGFSADTQYF
TRBJ2-3 TRBD1 TRBV28 . TGTGCCAGCGGTCCGCTCAGGGGGCTCAGCACAGATACGCAGTATTTT CASGPLRGLSTDTQYF
TRBJ1-5 . TRBV27 . TGTGCCAGCAGTCCTTACCCAGGGCCGACCGGGGGTCAGCCCCAGCATTTT CASSPYPGPTGGQPQHF
TRBJ2-7 TRBD1 TRBV24-1 . TGTGCCACCAGTGATGACAGGGTTGACTACGAGCAGTACTTC CATSDDRVDYEQYF
TRBJ2-6 . TRBV9 . TGTGCCAGCAGTCCTATCAGGGGTAGGAGCTCTGGGGCCAACGTCCTGACTTTC CASSPIRGRSSGANVLTF
TRBJ2-7 . TRBV6-2/TRBV6-3 once TGTGCCAGCAGCAGCCTTAACTACGAGCAGTACTTC CASSSLNYEQYF
TRBJ2-7 . TRBV12-1 . TGTGCCAGCAGCTATCCGGGACTAGCTACCTACGAGCAGTACTTC CASSYPGLATYEQYF
TRBJ1-1 TRBD1 TRBV29-1 . TGCAGCGTTGGGACAGGGGGTACGGTAGAAGCTTTCTTT CSVGTGGTVEAFF
TRBJ2-7 . TRBV18 . TGTGCCAGCTCACGCCAAGGATTGCGGGGTACCTCCTACGAGCAGTACTTC CASSRQGLRGTSYEQYF
TRBJ1-1 . TRBV28 . TGTGCCAGCAGTATACTGGCGGGGAATGAAGCTTTCTTT CASSILAGNEAFF
TRBJ1-3 TRBD1 TRBV5-6 . TGTGCCAGCAGCCCCAACACAGGGGGATACTCTGGAAACACCATATATTTT CASSPNTGGYSGNTIYF
TRBJ1-6 . TRBV27 . TGTGCCAGCAGTTTATCCCTAGCAGGCCTAGATAATTCACCCCTCCACTTT CASSLSLAGLDNSPLHF
TRBJ2-3 TRBD2 TRBV4-1 . TGCGCCAGCAGCCACAGGACTAGCGGGAGCACAGATACGCAGTATTTT CASSHRTSGSTDTQYF
TRBJ2-7 . TRBV18 . TGTGCCAGCTCACGGTCCCCAGGCACCTACGAGCAGTACTTC CASSRSPGTYEQYF
TRBJ2-3 TRBD1 TRBV18 . TGTGCCAGCTCACCACCTCCGGGACAGGGCACAGATACGCAGTATTTT CASSPPPGQGTDTQYF
TRBJ1-2 . TRBV3-1/TRBV3-2 . TGTGCCAGCAGCCAAGGGACGGGAGGGACGGGCGGCTACACCTTC CASSQGTGGTGGYTF
TRBJ2-1 TRBD1 TRBV5-6 . TGTGCCAGCAGCTGGGGGACAGGGGTCTGGAATGAGCAGTTCTTC CASSWGTGVWNEQFF
TRBJ2-5 TRBD1 TRBV5-5 . TGTGCCAGCAGCTCACGGACAGGGGGAAAAGGAGAGACCCAGTACTTC CASSSRTGGKGETQYF
TRBJ1-2 TRBD1 TRBV18 . TGTGCCAGCTCACCGGACAGGGGATGGTATGGCTACACCTTC CASSPDRGWYGYTF
TRBJ2-7 TRBD1 TRBV11-2 . TGTGCCAGCAGCTTTTCTTGGACAGGGTCGGACGAGCAGTACTTC CASSFSWTGSDEQYF
TRBJ2-1 . TRBV30 . TGTGCCTGGAACGGACTTAGCTCCTACAATGAGCAGTTCTTC CAWNGLSSYNEQFF
TRBJ1-4 . TRBV5-5 . TGTGCCAGCAGCCCGTTACCCCAGTCCAATGAAAAACTGTTTTTT CASSPLPQSNEKLFF
TRBJ1-6 TRBD1 TRBV2 . TGTGCCAGAAGTGCGGGACAGGGTAATTCACCCCTCCACTTT CARSAGQGNSPLHF
TRBJ1-1 . TRBV5-4 . TGTGCCAGCAGCTCGGGGAGGAACACTGAAGCTTTCTTT CASSSGRNTEAFF
TRBJ1-1 TRBD1 TRBV2 . TGTGCCAGCGTTAAGGACAGGGGAGAAGCTTTCTTT CASVKDRGEAFF